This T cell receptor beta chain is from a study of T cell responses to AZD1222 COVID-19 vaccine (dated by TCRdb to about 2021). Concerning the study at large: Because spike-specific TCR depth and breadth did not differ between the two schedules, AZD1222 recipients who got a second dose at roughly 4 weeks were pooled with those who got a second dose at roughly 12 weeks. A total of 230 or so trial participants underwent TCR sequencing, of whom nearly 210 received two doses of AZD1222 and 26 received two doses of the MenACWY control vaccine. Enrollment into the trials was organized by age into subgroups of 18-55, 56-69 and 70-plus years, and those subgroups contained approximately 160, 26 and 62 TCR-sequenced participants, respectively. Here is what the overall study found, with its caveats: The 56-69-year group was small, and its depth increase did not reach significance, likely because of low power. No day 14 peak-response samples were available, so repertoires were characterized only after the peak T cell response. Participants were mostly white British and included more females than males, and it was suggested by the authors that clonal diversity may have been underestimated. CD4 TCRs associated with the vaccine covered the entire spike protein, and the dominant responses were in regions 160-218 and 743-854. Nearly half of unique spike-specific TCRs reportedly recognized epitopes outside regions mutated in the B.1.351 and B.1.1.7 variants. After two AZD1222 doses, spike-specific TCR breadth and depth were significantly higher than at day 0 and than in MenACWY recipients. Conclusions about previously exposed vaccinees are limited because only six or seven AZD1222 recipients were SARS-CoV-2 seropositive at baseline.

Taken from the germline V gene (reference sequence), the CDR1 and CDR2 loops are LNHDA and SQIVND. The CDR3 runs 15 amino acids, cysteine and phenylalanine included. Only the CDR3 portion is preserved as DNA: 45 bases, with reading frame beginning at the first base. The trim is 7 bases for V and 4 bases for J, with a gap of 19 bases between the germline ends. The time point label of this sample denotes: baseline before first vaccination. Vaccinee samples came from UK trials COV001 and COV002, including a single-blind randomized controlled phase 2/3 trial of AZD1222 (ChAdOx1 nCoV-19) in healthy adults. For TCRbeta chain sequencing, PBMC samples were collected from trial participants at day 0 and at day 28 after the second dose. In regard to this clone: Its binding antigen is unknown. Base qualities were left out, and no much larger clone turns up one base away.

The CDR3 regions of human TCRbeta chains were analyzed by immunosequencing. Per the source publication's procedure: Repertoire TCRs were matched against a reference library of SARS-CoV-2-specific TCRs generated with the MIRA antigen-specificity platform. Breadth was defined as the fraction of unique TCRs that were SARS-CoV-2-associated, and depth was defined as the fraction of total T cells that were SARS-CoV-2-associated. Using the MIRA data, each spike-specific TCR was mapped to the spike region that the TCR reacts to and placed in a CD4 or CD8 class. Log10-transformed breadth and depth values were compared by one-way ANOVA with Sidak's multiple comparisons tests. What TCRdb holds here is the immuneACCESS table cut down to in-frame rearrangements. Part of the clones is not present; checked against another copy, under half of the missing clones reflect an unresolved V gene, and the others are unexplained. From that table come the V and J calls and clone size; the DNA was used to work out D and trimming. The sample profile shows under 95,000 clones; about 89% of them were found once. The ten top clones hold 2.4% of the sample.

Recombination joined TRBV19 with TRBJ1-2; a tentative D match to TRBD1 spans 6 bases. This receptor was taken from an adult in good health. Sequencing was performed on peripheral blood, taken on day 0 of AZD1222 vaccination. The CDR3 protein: CASTAWTAGGYGYTF. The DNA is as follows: TGTGCCAGTACCGCATGGACAGCCGGGGGCTATGGCTACACCTTC.